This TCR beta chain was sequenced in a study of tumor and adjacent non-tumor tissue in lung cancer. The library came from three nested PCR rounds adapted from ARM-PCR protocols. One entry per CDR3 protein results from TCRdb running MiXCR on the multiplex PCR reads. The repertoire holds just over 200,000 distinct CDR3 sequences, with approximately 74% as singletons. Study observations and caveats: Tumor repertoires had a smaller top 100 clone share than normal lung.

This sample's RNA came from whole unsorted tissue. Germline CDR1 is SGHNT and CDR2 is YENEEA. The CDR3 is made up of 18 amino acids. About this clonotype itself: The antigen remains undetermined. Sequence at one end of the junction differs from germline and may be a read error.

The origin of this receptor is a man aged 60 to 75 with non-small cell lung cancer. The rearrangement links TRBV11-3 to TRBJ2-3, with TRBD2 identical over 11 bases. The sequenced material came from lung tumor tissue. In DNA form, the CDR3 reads TGTGCCAGAAGCTTATGGGCTAGCGGGGGGCGCCTCACAGATACACAGTATTTT. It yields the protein CARSLWASGGRLTDTQYF.